This paragraph reports one T cell receptor (beta chain). What it binds is unknown. From germline, CDR1 is SGHNT and CDR2 YYREEE (reference sequence). V was clipped by 2 bases and J by 14 bases; unmatched bases: 14. This CDR3 is built from 16 residues. Sequencing was performed with immunoSEQ multiplex PCR; in TCRdb, only in-frame clones are kept and a portion is missing. The data hold 60,000 to 75,000 clones, with around 87% observed a single time. The data were taken from a study of OX40 agonist ivuxolimab in advanced cancers. Whole-study findings and limits: The study observed clonal expansion of CD4+ and CD8+ blood T cells by week 6 at 0.1 to 3.0 mg/kg. Relative to CD4+ cells, CD8+ T cells on average had more expanded clones.

The sample here was CD4+ or CD8+ T cells sorted from blood, taken in a trial of the OX40 agonist ivuxolimab. This sequence joins TRBV5-4 and TRBJ2-1; 12 bases align to TRBD2. This TCR derives from an adult with an advanced solid tumor such as melanoma, head and neck, liver or kidney cancer. CDR3 region: CASSLPSLAGGLGEFF. The DNA of the CDR3 is TGTGCCAGCAGCTTACCCTCCCTAGCGGGGGGGCTGGGCGAGTTCTTC. The variable domain in full, completed from reference TRBV5-4 and TRBJ2-1, reads ETGVTQSPTHLIKTRGQQVTLRCSSQSGHNTVSWYQQALGQGPQFIFQYYREEENGRGNFPPRFSGLQFPNYSSELNVNALELDDSALYLCASSLPSLAGGLGEFFGPGTRLTVL.